The 23 T cell receptor beta chains listed next were all sequenced from one sample in a study of T cells in Graves' hyperthyroidism and ophthalmopathy. Authors of the study amplified TCR beta CDR3 regions from RNA transcripts. RT-PCR in the first round (using the HTBI primer set) targeted the TCR CDR3. MiXCR, run by TCRdb on the multiplex PCR reads, gives a single entry per CDR3 protein. This sample carries about 410,000 distinct CDR3 sequences, roughly 14% of them seen once, and the ten largest clones take less than 15%. Sequencing was performed on blood. The receptors come from a man between 18 and 35 years old with Graves' ophthalmopathy.

The V gene is TRBV5-8, the J gene TRBJ1-2; a possible D gene is TRBD1 (6 bases). V was pared by 3 bases and J by 2 bases, with 17 bases between. The length of the CDR3 is 16 residues. From germline, CDR1 is SGHTS and CDR2 YDEGEE. Written as DNA, the CDR3 is TGTGCCAGCAGCTCGGGGGGGGCAGGGCTCAACTATGGCTACACCTTC. Encoded protein: CASSSGGAGLNYGYTF.

This clonotype was seen ten or more times. V usage is TRBV12-3 or TRBV12-4 and J usage is TRBJ1-2; D gene ambiguous. Trimming took 3 bases from V and 4 from J, leaving 9 bases between them. This CDR3 comprises 13 residues. CDR3 DNA: TGTGCCAGCAGTTTGAGTGTAGGCTATGGCTACACCTTC. Translating gives CASSLSVGYGYTF.

For the CDR3, the DNA is TGTGCCAGCAGTGTGAATCTTGCCCGGGACGGTGAAGCTTTCTTT. Its protein product is CASSVNLARDGEAFF. The chain has TRBV6-1 and TRBJ1-1, with D possibly TRBD1 on 5 matching bases. V was cut by 4 bases and J by 7 bases, with 19 bases left in between. Germline-derived CDR1 and CDR2 are MNHNS and SASEGT. This CDR3 is built from 15 residues.

This clonotype was seen repeatedly, ten times or more. The J gene is TRBJ2-2, the V gene TRBV30; no clear D gene. This CDR3 is 12 amino acids long. Germline values: CDR1 GTSNPN, CDR2 SVGIG (reference sequence). V was clipped by 1 base and J by 6 bases, with 6 bases between them. This chain's CDR3 is CAWSERAGELFF. The DNA of the CDR3 is TGTGCCTGGAGTGAAAGGGCCGGGGAGCTGTTTTTT. The full variable domain, completed using reference TRBV30 and TRBJ2-2, is SQTIHQWPATLVQPVGSPLSLECTVEGTSNPNLYWYRQAAGRGLQLLFYSVGIGQISSEVPQNLSASRPQDRQFILSSKKLLLSDSGFYLCAWSERAGELFFGEGSRLTVL.

This clonotype turned up a few times. The V and J genes are TRBV5-4 and TRBJ1-2; D gene uncertain. The CDR3 extends over 13 amino acids. V dropped 0 bases and J dropped 5 bases, with 8 bases sitting between them. Germline V gene lookup returns CDR1 SGHNT and CDR2 YYREEE (reference sequence). The CDR3 nucleotides read TGTGCCAGCAGCTTGGTCAGAGAATATGGCTACACCTTC. Translated: CASSLVREYGYTF.

The chain joins TRBV18 to TRBJ1-2; 11 bases align to TRBD1. In germline, CDR1 is KGHSH, CDR2 LQKENI. V trimming: 3 bases; J trimming: 4 bases; junction bases outside the gene matches: 4. The CDR3 covers 15 residues. CDR3 DNA sequence: TGTGCCAGCTCACCGGGACAGGGGGTATCCTATGGCTACACCTTC. Its protein product is CASSPGQGVSYGYTF.

The chain employs TRBV13 and TRBJ1-6, with D hard to call. CDR1 PRHDT and CDR2 FYEKMQ come from the germline V gene (reference sequence). The CDR3 runs 14 residues. V was clipped by 5 bases and J by 7 bases, with 12 bases between them. CDR3 sequence (DNA): TGTGCCAGCAGCCACGGACGGGGAAATTCACCCCTCCACTTT. Translated: CASSHGRGNSPLHF.

This clonotype was detected many times. The V call is TRBV11-1, the J call TRBJ2-7, with D possibly being TRBD2 (5 bases). V lost 5 bases and J 3 bases, leaving 11 bases between the germline ends. Germline V lookup: CDR1 SGHAT, CDR2 FQDESV (reference sequence). The CDR3 loop spans 13 amino acids. Here the CDR3 DNA reads TGTGCCAGCAGCACTTCCGACTACTACGAGCAGTACTTC. It yields the protein CASSTSDYYEQYF.

This clonotype was seen repeatedly, ten times or more. The rearrangement joins TRBV30 to TRBJ2-1; D is uncertain. The CDR3 runs 11 residues. Trimming removed 2 bases at V and 10 bases at J, with 9 bases between. Germline V CDR1 and CDR2: GTSNPN, SVGIG (reference sequence). The chain's CDR3 is CAWSLGTEQFF. The CDR3, as DNA: TGTGCCTGGAGTTTGGGTACAGAGCAGTTCTTC.

This clonotype was seen ten or more times. The chain is built from TRBV6-2 or TRBV6-3 and TRBJ2-6, with 7 bases matching TRBD1. The CDR3 is 15 amino acids. Germline CDR1 and CDR2: MNHEY and SVGEGT. V was pared by 6 bases and J by 4 bases, with 6 bases of the junction left unmatched. CDR3 sequence reads: CASRPRGTGANVLTF. The CDR3 DNA sequence: TGTGCCAGCAGACCCAGGGGGACAGGGGCCAACGTCCTGACTTTC.

Remarks on this clonotype: A much larger clone differs from this one at a single base, so this may be a read error. The CDR3 nucleotides read TGTGCCTGGAGTGTGAGCTCCTACGGGCAGTACTTC. This translates into CAWSVSSYGQYF. The chain uses TRBV30 and TRBJ2-7; D is ambiguous. Per the germline V gene, CDR1 is GTSNPN and CDR2 is SVGIG (reference sequence). This CDR3 spans 12 amino acids.

This chain links TRBV19 with TRBJ2-1; 8 bases are a match to TRBD2. This CDR3 comprises 16 residues. V was pared by 4 bases and J by 4 bases, with 9 bases of the junction left unmatched. Germline CDR1 is LNHDA and CDR2 is SQIVND (reference sequence). CDR3 loop: CASSKKLAAIYNEQFF. CDR3 bases: TGTGCCAGTAGTAAAAAACTAGCGGCGATATACAATGAGCAGTTCTTC.

This clonotype was seen ten or more times. The chain uses TRBV30 and TRBJ1-1; no reliable D call. The CDR3 has 13 residues. V shed 5 bases and J shed 5 bases, with 15 bases lying between them. CDR1 and CDR2 from the germline V gene are GTSNPN and SVGIG (reference sequence). The chain's CDR3 is CAWEYLGSTEAFF. For the CDR3, the DNA is TGTGCCTGGGAGTATTTAGGGTCAACTGAAGCTTTCTTT.

This clonotype was detected a few times. The chain uses TRBV19 and TRBJ2-1, with D possibly matching TRBD1 (5 bases). Per germline, CDR1 LNHDA and CDR2 SQIVND (reference sequence). The CDR3 sequence is 19 residues long. The germline V and J ends were trimmed by 6 bases and 0 bases, with 24 bases remaining between them. This CDR3 reads CASRSGARSWGHSYNEQFF. Here the CDR3 DNA reads TGTGCCAGTAGATCAGGAGCTAGGTCTTGGGGCCACTCCTACAATGAGCAGTTCTTC.

This clonotype turned up a few times. V usage is TRBV3-1 and J usage is TRBJ2-7; D gene uncertain. V lost 0 bases and J 0 bases, leaving 9 bases between the germline ends. Germline-derived CDR1 and CDR2 are LGHDT and YNNKEL (reference sequence). The CDR3 extends over 15 amino acids. The CDR3 region has the DNA TGTGCCAGCAGCCAAGAATTAAGGGTCTCCTACGAGCAGTACTTC. It yields the protein CASSQELRVSYEQYF.

This clonotype occurred a few times. The rearrangement uses TRBV7-6 and TRBJ1-1; TRBD1 is a possible D gene (5 bases). This CDR3 has 16 residues. In germline, CDR1 is SGHVS, CDR2 FNYEAQ. Trimming removed 6 bases at V and 1 base at J, with 18 bases between. CDR3 loop: CASSLKASGWNTEAFF. The CDR3 DNA sequence: TGTGCCAGCAGTTTAAAGGCCTCAGGGTGGAACACTGAAGCTTTCTTT.

This clonotype was recorded at least ten times. The chain uses TRBV6-1 and TRBJ1-1; no clear D. V lost 7 bases and J lost 1, with 16 bases in between. Per the germline V gene, CDR1 is MNHNS and CDR2 is SASEGT. The CDR3 covers 15 residues. This chain's CDR3 is CASKRQYAGNTEAFF. Here the CDR3 DNA reads TGTGCCAGCAAGCGGCAGTATGCGGGGAACACTGAAGCTTTCTTT.

This clonotype showed up many times. The gene calls are TRBV20-1 and TRBJ2-5; D perhaps matches TRBD2 (6 bases). Trimming cost V 6 bases and J 4 bases, with 18 bases left between them. Looked up from germline, CDR1 is DFQATT and CDR2 is SNEGSKA (reference sequence). The length of the CDR3 is 14 residues. The CDR3 loop reads CSAPPPTGVETQYF. The CDR3 DNA is TGCAGTGCCCCCCCCCCGACGGGGGTAGAGACCCAGTACTTC.

This clonotype has at least ten counts. The chain combines TRBV20-1 with TRBJ2-5, with 9 bases matching TRBD2. The CDR3 sequence is 14 residues long. The V gene end was trimmed by 5 bases and the J gene end by 2 bases; junction bases not matched to a gene: 6. Germline V CDR1 and CDR2: DFQATT, SNEGSKA (reference sequence). The DNA of the CDR3 is TGCAGTGCTTATAGCGGGGGCTTACAAGAGACCCAGTACTTC. Translation gives CSAYSGGLQETQYF.

This clonotype was detected ten times or more. The rearrangement joins TRBV9 to TRBJ2-3; the D gene is possibly TRBD2 (5 bases). Trimming took 0 bases from V and 2 from J, leaving 13 bases between them. The CDR3 has 16 residues. Germline V lookup: CDR1 SGDLS, CDR2 YYNGEE. The CDR3 here is CASSVEGRGNTDTQYF. CDR3 DNA: TGTGCCAGCAGCGTAGAAGGTAGAGGGAACACAGATACGCAGTATTTT.

The chain links TRBV15 to TRBJ1-4; the D gene is possibly TRBD1 (5 bases). Germline CDR1 LNHNV, CDR2 YYDKDF (reference sequence). The CDR3 length is 14 residues. The V end lost 0 bases, the J end lost 8 bases, and 10 bases lay between the germline ends. The CDR3: CATSRDAGREKLFF. CDR3 DNA sequence: TGTGCCACCAGCAGAGATGCAGGGCGAGAAAAACTGTTTTTT.

This clonotype showed up many times. The chain combines TRBV5-1 with TRBJ2-3; 9 positions match TRBD2. V was clipped by 1 base and J by 2 bases; unmatched bases: 5. Per the germline V gene, CDR1 is SGHRS and CDR2 is YFSETQ. The length of the CDR3 is 16 residues. CDR3 residues: CASSLTGTSSTDTQYF. The CDR3 bases are TGCGCCAGCAGCTTGACCGGGACTAGCTCCACAGATACGCAGTATTTT.

The J gene is TRBJ2-2, the V gene TRBV2, with D possibly matching TRBD2 (6 bases). Germline-derived CDR1 and CDR2 are SNHLY and FYNNEI. The CDR3 consists of 17 residues. Trimming cost V 3 bases and J 2 bases, with 16 bases left between them. The CDR3 DNA sequence: TGTGCCAGCAGTGATCTAGGTAGCGGCTATAACACCGGGGAGCTGTTTTTT. The encoded protein is CASSDLGSGYNTGELFF.